This T cell receptor (beta chain) was recovered during a study of blood T cell repertoires in COVID-19. Turning to the study itself: The United States, Italy and Spain provided the acute and convalescent COVID-19 samples. PBMCs, B-cell-depleted T cells, or T cells were the source of the cDNA or gDNA that made up the material.

As originally analysed: Counts of nucleated cells, estimated from reference gene primer amplification, were obtained. The repertoire was sequenced with immunoSEQ multiplex PCR; TCRdb's copy has only in-frame clones and lacks some. V, J and clone size reflect that table, while D and trimming were determined from the DNA. The profile covers about 200,000 clones, with around nine tenths appearing a single time and around 0.84% taken by the ten largest. The sequence came from a man aged 55 to 69 with COVID-19, enrolled during active disease. Sequencing used peripheral blood.

CDR3 protein: CASSLIGATGELFF. DNA of the CDR3: TGTGCCAGCAGTTTAATAGGGGCCACCGGGGAGCTGTTTTTT. This rearrangement joins TRBV27 to TRBJ2-2; tentative D call: TRBD1 (5 bases). The CDR3 sequence is 14 residues long. Looked up from germline, CDR1 is MNHEY and CDR2 is SMNVEV (reference sequence). V was trimmed by 2 bases and J by 4 bases, leaving 8 bases between them.